This T cell receptor beta chain was recorded in a study of blood T cell repertoires in COVID-19. The germline CDR1 and CDR2 sequences are MNHEY and SVGEGT. The CDR3 has 13 residues. Trimming removed 4 bases from V and 3 bases from J; junction bases left unmatched: 1. Original processing notes: Nucleated cell number was recorded as an estimate derived from reference gene primer amplification. Libraries were prepared by immunoSEQ multiplex PCR; TCRdb keeps only in-frame clonotypes and omits some of them. The V and J calls and the clone size are those of that table, but D and trimming were determined from the DNA. The sample holds 200,000 or so clones, more than 70% seen once.

The source of this sequence is a woman under 30 who had recovered from COVID-19. Sequencing used PBMCs or T cells enriched from blood (not recorded which). The gene calls are TRBV6-2 or TRBV6-3 and TRBJ1-2; 8 bases match TRBD1. CDR3 bases: TGTGCCAGCAGTTCGACAGGGGACTATGGCTACACCTTC. Protein sequence: CASSSTGDYGYTF.